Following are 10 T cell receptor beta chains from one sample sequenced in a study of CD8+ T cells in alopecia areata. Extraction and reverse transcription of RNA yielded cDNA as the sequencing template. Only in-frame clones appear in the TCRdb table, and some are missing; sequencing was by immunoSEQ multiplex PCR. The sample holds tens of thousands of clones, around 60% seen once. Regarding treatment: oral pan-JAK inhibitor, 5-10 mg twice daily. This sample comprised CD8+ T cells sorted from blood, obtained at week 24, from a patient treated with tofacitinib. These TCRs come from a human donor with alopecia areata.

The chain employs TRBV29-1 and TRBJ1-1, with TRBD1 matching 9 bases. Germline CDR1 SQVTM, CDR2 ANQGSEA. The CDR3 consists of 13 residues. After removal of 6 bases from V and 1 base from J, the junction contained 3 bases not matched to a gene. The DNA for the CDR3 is TGCAGCGTAGTGGGACAGGGGAACACTGAAGCTTTCTTT. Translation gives CSVVGQGNTEAFF.

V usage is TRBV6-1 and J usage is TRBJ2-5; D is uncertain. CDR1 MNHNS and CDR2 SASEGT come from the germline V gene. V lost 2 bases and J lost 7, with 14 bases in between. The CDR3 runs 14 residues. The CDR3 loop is CASSEFSAPGTQYF. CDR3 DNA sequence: TGTGCCAGCAGTGAATTCTCGGCCCCGGGGACCCAGTACTTC.

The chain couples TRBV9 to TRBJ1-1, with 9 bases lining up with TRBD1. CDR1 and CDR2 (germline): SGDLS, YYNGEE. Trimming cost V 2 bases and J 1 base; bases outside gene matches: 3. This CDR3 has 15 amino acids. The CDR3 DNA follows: TGTGCCAGCAGCGTGACAGGGGGTGGGAACACTGAAGCTTTCTTT. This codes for CASSVTGGGNTEAFF.

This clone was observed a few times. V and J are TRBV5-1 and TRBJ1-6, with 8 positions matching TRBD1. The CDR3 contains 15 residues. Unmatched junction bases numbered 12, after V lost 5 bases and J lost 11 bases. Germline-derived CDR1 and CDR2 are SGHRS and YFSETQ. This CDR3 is CASRRCPGGRAPLHF. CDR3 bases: TGCGCCAGCAGACGGTGTCCAGGGGGCCGGGCACCCCTCCACTTT. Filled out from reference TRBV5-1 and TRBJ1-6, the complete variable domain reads KAGVTQTPRYLIKTRGQQVTLSCSPISGHRSVSWYQQTPGQGLQFLFEYFSETQRNKGNFPGRFSGRQFSNSRSEMNVSTLELGDSALYLCASRRCPGGRAPLHFGNGTRLTVT.

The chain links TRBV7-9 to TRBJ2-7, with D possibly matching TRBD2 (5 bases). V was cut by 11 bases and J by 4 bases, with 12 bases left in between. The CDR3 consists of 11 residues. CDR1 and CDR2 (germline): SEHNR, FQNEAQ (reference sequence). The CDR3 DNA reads TGTGCCGTGGTCGGAGGATACGAGCAGTACTTC. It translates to CAVVGGYEQYF.

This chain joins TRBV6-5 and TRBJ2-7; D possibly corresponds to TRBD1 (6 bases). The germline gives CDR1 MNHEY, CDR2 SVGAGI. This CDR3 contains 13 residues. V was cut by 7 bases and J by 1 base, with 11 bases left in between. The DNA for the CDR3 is TGTGCCAGCACCCCGGGACATTCCTACGAGCAGTACTTC. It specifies CASTPGHSYEQYF.

CDR3 sequence: CATSSDGLRMEETQYF. The CDR3 DNA is TGTGCCACCAGCAGTGATGGACTGAGGATGGAAGAGACCCAGTACTTC. V is TRBV15 and J is TRBJ2-5; TRBD2 is a possible D gene (5 bases). The CDR3 is 16 residues long. V was shortened by 3 bases and J by 3 bases, with 17 bases between the two germline ends. CDR1 and CDR2 from the germline V gene are LNHNV and YYDKDF (reference sequence). Drawing the rest from reference TRBV15 and TRBJ2-5, the complete variable domain is DAMVIQNPRYQVTQFGKPVTLSCSQTLNHNVMYWYQQKSSQAPKLLFHYYDKDFNNEADTPDNFQSRRPNTSFCFLDIRSPGLGDTAMYLCATSSDGLRMEETQYFGPGTRLLVL.

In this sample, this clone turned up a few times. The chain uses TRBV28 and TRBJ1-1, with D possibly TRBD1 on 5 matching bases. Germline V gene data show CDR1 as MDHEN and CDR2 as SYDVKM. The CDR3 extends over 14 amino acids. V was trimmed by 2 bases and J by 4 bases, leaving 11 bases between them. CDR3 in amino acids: CASSLGAGVTEAFF. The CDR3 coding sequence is TGTGCCAGCAGTTTAGGGGCGGGGGTCACTGAAGCTTTCTTT.

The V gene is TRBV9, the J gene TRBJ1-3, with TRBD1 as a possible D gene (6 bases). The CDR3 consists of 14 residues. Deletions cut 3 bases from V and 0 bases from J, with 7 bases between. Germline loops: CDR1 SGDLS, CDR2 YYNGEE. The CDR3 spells CASSEGGSGNTIYF. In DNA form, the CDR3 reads TGTGCCAGCAGCGAAGGGGGCTCTGGAAACACCATATATTTT. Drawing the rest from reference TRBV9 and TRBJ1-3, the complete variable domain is DSGVTQTPKHLITATGQRVTLRCSPRSGDLSVYWYQQSLDQGLQFLIQYYNGEERAKGNILERFSAQQFPDLHSELNLSSLELGDSALYFCASSEGGSGNTIYFGEGSWLTVV.

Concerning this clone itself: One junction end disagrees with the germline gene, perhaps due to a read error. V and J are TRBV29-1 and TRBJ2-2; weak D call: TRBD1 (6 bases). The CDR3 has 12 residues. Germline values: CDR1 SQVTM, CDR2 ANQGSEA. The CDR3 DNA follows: TGCAGCATTGAAGGGGGAACCGGGGAGCTGTTTTTT. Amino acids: CSIEGGTGELFF.